This is a list of T cell receptor beta chains from one sample in a study of blood T cell repertoires in COVID-19. Only in-frame clones appear in the TCRdb table, and some are missing; sequencing was by immunoSEQ multiplex PCR. The table shows 200,000 to 300,000 clones, with roughly 86% occurring only once. Material: peripheral blood. Receptor source: a man between 35 and 55 years old who had recovered from COVID-19. Both conserved end residues are part of each CDR3. D genes are given only for firm matches. Some rows have no size entry. The others give once, few or many, or a class for an expanded clone.

cdr3_length	clone_size	d_call	v_call	j_call	cdr3_nt	cdr3_aa
13	once	-	TRBV6-5	TRBJ2-7	TGTGCCAGCAGAGACGACAGGTCCTACGAGCAGTACTTC	CASRDDRSYEQYF
15	-	-	TRBV20-1	TRBJ2-2	TGCAGTGCTAGTAATCCCCGGGAGCCGACCGGGGAGCTGTTTTTT	CSASNPREPTGELFF
13	-	-	TRBV20-1	TRBJ2-3	TGCAGTGCCAGTCGGGAAAACACAGATACGCAGTATTTT	CSASRENTDTQYF
18	once	TRBD2	TRBV7-9	TRBJ2-3	TGTGCCAGCAGCTTACTAGCGGGGGGCCCAAGAGGGACAGATACGCAGTATTTT	CASSLLAGGPRGTDTQYF
13	-	TRBD2	TRBV11-3	TRBJ2-7	TGTGCCAGCAGCTTAGATGGGACTAGCGAGCAGTACTTC	CASSLDGTSEQYF
14	-	TRBD1	TRBV2	TRBJ2-3	TGTGCCAACCAACGGGACAGGGGGCCCGATACGCAGTATTTT	CANQRDRGPDTQYF
15	-	TRBD2	TRBV7-2	TRBJ2-5	TGTGCCAGCAGCCCCAGGACTAGCGGCCAAGAGACCCAGTACTTC	CASSPRTSGQETQYF
14	-	TRBD1	TRBV19	TRBJ2-5	TGTGCCAGTAGGGACCGACAGGGGGGAAAGACCCAGTACTTC	CASRDRQGGKTQYF
11	-	-	TRBV30	TRBJ1-1	TGTGCCTGGGAAAACGACAGTGAAGCTTTCTTT	CAWENDSEAFF
15	-	-	TRBV5-1	TRBJ2-3	TGCGCCAGCAGCGCCGGGGAGCGGACCACAGATACGCAGTATTTT	CASSAGERTTDTQYF
15	-	-	TRBV19	TRBJ2-6	TGTGCCAGTAGCGCCACAGGGTATGGGGCCAACGTCCTGACTTTC	CASSATGYGANVLTF
16	-	TRBD1	TRBV5-1	TRBJ2-2	TGCGCCAGCGAAAGGGCCGGGACAGCGAACACCGGGGAGCTGTTTTTT	CASERAGTANTGELFF
16	once	TRBD1	TRBV5-1	TRBJ2-7	TGCGCCAGCAGCTTAACCTCGGGGACAGCTCTCTACGAGCAGTACTTC	CASSLTSGTALYEQYF
13	-	-	TRBV21-1	TRBJ2-7	TGTGCCGGGGACAGGGGGTTTTCCTACGAGCAGTACTTC	CAGDRGFSYEQYF
16	-	-	TRBV9	TRBJ2-1	TGTGCCAGCAGCGTGGCCCTTGCGGGCGTTAACAATGAGCAGTTCTTC	CASSVALAGVNNEQFF
14	-	-	TRBV19	TRBJ2-1	TGTGCCAGTAGTATAGACAACCTTAGCGGAGAGCAGTTCTTC	CASSIDNLSGEQFF
11	-	-	TRBV20-1	TRBJ2-3	TGCAGTGCTAGTCGGGGAGACACGCAGTATTTT	CSASRGDTQYF
17	-	-	TRBV6-2/TRBV6-3	TRBJ2-2	TGTGCCAGCAGTTACTCGAGAGCCGTGCGGAGCACCGGGGAGCTGTTTTTT	CASSYSRAVRSTGELFF
12	-	-	TRBV11-3	TRBJ1-1	TGTGCCAGCAGCTTAACCGGGGGGGAAGCTTTCTTT	CASSLTGGEAFF
16	many	-	TRBV5-6	TRBJ1-3	TGTGCCAGCAGCCCTTCCGAGGCAGGGGCCGGAAACACCATATATTTT	CASSPSEAGAGNTIYF
15	-	-	TRBV5-6	TRBJ2-3	TGTGCCAGCAGCCCTACGGAGGGTATTGCAGATACGCAGTATTTT	CASSPTEGIADTQYF
13	-	TRBD2	TRBV29-1	TRBJ2-1	TGCAGCGTGCCTAGCGGGAGTTACTATGAGCAGTTCTTC	CSVPSGSYYEQFF
14	-	-	TRBV3-1/TRBV3-2	TRBJ2-1	TGTGCCAGCAGCCAAGATCCCCAGGGGTATGAGCAGTTCTTC	CASSQDPQGYEQFF
17	-	TRBD1	TRBV19	TRBJ2-3	TGTGCCAGTAGCACCTTCGAGGGACAGGGTCCCGCAGATACGCAGTATTTT	CASSTFEGQGPADTQYF
14	-	-	TRBV6-5	TRBJ1-6	TGTGCCAGCAGCGATGGAGGGGTCAATTCACCCCTCCACTTT	CASSDGGVNSPLHF
14	-	-	TRBV11-2	TRBJ1-4	TGTGCCAGCAGCTTAGGGGGAGGGAATGAAAAACTGTTTTTT	CASSLGGGNEKLFF
13	-	-	TRBV5-4	TRBJ2-7	TGTGCCAGCAGCTTTGGGACTTCAACCGAGCAGTACTTC	CASSFGTSTEQYF
17	-	TRBD1	TRBV9	TRBJ2-7	TGTGCCAGCAGCGTAGATTCGGCAGGGGGTTTGGTCGACGAGCAGTACTTC	CASSVDSAGGLVDEQYF
13	-	-	TRBV4-3	TRBJ2-1	TGCGCCAGCAGCCAAGGGGCAGGCAATGAGCAGTTCTTC	CASSQGAGNEQFF
13	-	-	TRBV7-3	TRBJ1-6	TGTGCCAGCAGCTTTAACATAAATTCACCCCTCCACTTT	CASSFNINSPLHF
15	-	-	TRBV9	TRBJ2-7	TGTGCCAGCAGCGCTCTCCCGGGGGGCTGGACCGAGCAGTACTTC	CASSALPGGWTEQYF
15	-	TRBD2	TRBV5-1	TRBJ2-7	TGCGCCAGCAGAACCCAGCGGGGGCCTGGAAACGAGCAGTACTTC	CASRTQRGPGNEQYF
15	once	TRBD1	TRBV5-1	TRBJ2-5	TGCGCCAGCAGCGGGGGGACAGGGGCGTTAGAGACCCAGTACTTC	CASSGGTGALETQYF
17	-	TRBD2	TRBV5-5	TRBJ2-3	TGTGCCAGCAGCTTGTGGCTAGCGGGGTCCCCCAGGGATACGCAGTATTTT	CASSLWLAGSPRDTQYF
15	-	TRBD2	TRBV5-1	TRBJ2-7	TGCGCCAGCAGCAAACGAGCGGGAGCCGACTACGAGCAGTACTTC	CASSKRAGADYEQYF
18	-	-	TRBV7-9	TRBJ1-4	TGTGCCAGCAGTCGCACGACAGGAAACATTGGCTATAATGAAAAACTGTTTTTT	CASSRTTGNIGYNEKLFF
12	-	-	TRBV2	TRBJ2-1	TGTGCCAGCAGTGCCACGGACAATGAGCAGTTCTTC	CASSATDNEQFF
14	many	-	TRBV7-9	TRBJ1-4	TGTGCCAGCAGCTTGGGAGTGGTCGATGAAAAACTGTTTTTT	CASSLGVVDEKLFF
13	-	TRBD1	TRBV11-2	TRBJ1-1	TGTGCCAGCAGCCAGGGGGGAGAAATGAAAGCTTTCTTT	CASSQGGEMKAFF
15	-	TRBD2	TRBV10-1	TRBJ2-1	TGCGCCAGCAGTGACTCGGCGGGGGAATACAATGAGCAGTTCTTC	CASSDSAGEYNEQFF
17	-	TRBD1	TRBV3-1/TRBV3-2	TRBJ1-5	TGTGCCAGCAGCCAACCCACGGACAGGGGAGACAATCAGCCCCAGCATTTT	CASSQPTDRGDNQPQHF
15	-	TRBD2	TRBV6-5	TRBJ2-1	TGTGCCAGCAGCCCCGGGACTAGCGGTAGGAATGAGCAGTTCTTC	CASSPGTSGRNEQFF
17	-	TRBD2	TRBV9	TRBJ2-3	TGTGCCAGCAGCGAACGGACTAGCGGAGACCCCACAGATACGCAGTATTTT	CASSERTSGDPTDTQYF
15	-	TRBD1	TRBV5-4	TRBJ2-7	TGTGCCAGCAGCTCGGGACAGGGGGTGGGATACGAGCAGTACTTC	CASSSGQGVGYEQYF
14	-	TRBD1	TRBV5-1	TRBJ2-7	TGCGCCAGCAGCTTGAGGACAGGGGCCTACGAGCAGTACTTC	CASSLRTGAYEQYF
15	-	TRBD1	TRBV7-9	TRBJ2-2	TGTGCCAGCAGCCTTGGACAGGGGGACACCGGGGAGCTGTTTTTT	CASSLGQGDTGELFF
13	-	TRBD2	TRBV20-1	TRBJ2-7	TGCAGTGCTAGTAGCGGGGGTGTGGGCGAGCAGTACTTC	CSASSGGVGEQYF
14	-	-	TRBV7-8	TRBJ1-1	TGTGCCAGCAGCGAGGGCCCTTTAGAGACTGAAGCTTTCTTT	CASSEGPLETEAFF
12	-	-	TRBV7-2	TRBJ1-2	TGTGCCAGCAGACTGGGGGGGCATGGCTACACCTTC	CASRLGGHGYTF
15	-	TRBD1	TRBV3-1/TRBV3-2	TRBJ2-7	TGTGCCAGCAGCCCGGGTGGGGGACAGACCTACGAGCAGTACTTC	CASSPGGGQTYEQYF
14	few	-	TRBV6-2/TRBV6-3	TRBJ1-5	TGTGCCAGCAGCCACGGCGGTGGCAATCAGCCCCAGCATTTT	CASSHGGGNQPQHF
15	few	-	TRBV18	TRBJ2-3	TGTGCCAGCTCACCAGGGGAGTATAGCACAGATACGCAGTATTTT	CASSPGEYSTDTQYF
17	-	-	TRBV6-2/TRBV6-3	TRBJ1-5	TGTGCCAGCAGTTACTCCGCTCTAGACACGGGGAACCAGCCCCAGCATTTT	CASSYSALDTGNQPQHF
14	-	-	TRBV20-1	TRBJ2-7	TGCAGTGCTAGTGCCCCGGGAAACTCCTACGAGCAGTACTTC	CSASAPGNSYEQYF
14	-	-	TRBV7-8	TRBJ1-1	TGTGCCAGCAGTCTTACAGGGATTGTCGCTGAAGCTTTCTTT	CASSLTGIVAEAFF
14	-	-	TRBV5-4	TRBJ2-3	TGTGCCAGCAGCTTGACCCCACTCACAGATACGCAGTATTTT	CASSLTPLTDTQYF
16	-	TRBD2	TRBV15	TRBJ2-3	TGTGCCACCAGCAGAGTTCTATGGAGCGGGAGGGATACGCAGTATTTT	CATSRVLWSGRDTQYF
13	-	-	TRBV9	TRBJ2-1	TGTGCCAGCAGCCGTGGGCCCTACAATGAGCAGTTCTTC	CASSRGPYNEQFF
13	-	-	TRBV4-3	TRBJ1-2	TGCGCCAGCAGCCCGTCTAGGGGGTATGGCTACACCTTC	CASSPSRGYGYTF